One TCR beta chain is described in this entry. Its antigen remains unknown. The data are from a study of T cells expressing NK-cell markers. Study-level information: In the group of eight sequenced donors, seven were HCMV-seropositive and one was seronegative. The study's findings and limits: Unclear, still, was the HCMV specificity of the expanded NKG2C+ T cell clones. In a handful of donors, dominant clonotypes made up about 25-65% of CD3+CD56-NKG2C+ cells.

TCRdb reprocessed the 5' RACE reads and reports one entry per CDR3 protein, with no DNA. The sample includes approximately 170,000 distinct CDR3 sequences. The source is a man aged 18 to 69 in good health. The sequenced sample consisted of blood T cells: a sorted CD56 or NKG2C T cell subset, CD4+ or CD8+ T cells, or bulk PBMC T cells (not recorded which).

The chain's CDR3 is CASSVGDYGTDTQYF. This chain links TRBV9 with TRBJ2-3; TCRdb selects TRBD2, and the lack of DNA leaves this call unchecked. Germline lookup yields CDR1 SGDLS and CDR2 YYNGEE. The CDR3 is 15 residues long.